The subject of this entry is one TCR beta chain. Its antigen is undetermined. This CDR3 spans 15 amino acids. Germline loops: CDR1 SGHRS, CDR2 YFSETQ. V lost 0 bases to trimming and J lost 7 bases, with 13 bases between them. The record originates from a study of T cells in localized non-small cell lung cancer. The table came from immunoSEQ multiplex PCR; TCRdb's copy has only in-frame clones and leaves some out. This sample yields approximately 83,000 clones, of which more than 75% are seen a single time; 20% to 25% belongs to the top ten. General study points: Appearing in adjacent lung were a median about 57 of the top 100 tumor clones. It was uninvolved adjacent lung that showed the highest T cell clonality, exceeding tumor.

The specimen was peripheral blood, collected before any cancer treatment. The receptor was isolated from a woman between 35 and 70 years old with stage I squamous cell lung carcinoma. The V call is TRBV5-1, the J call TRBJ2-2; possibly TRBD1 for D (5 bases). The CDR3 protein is CASSLAAGQIGELFF. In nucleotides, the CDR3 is TGCGCCAGCAGCTTGGCAGCAGGGCAAATCGGGGAGCTGTTTTTT.